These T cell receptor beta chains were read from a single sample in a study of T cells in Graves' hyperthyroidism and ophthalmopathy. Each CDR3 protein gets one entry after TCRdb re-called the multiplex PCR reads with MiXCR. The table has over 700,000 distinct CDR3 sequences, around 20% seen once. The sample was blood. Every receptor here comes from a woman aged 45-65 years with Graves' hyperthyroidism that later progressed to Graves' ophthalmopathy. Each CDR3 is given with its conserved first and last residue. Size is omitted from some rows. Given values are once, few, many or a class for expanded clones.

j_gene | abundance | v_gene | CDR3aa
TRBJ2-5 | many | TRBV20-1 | CSAKSPGGQETQYF
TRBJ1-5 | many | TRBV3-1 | CASSSTGGNQPQHF
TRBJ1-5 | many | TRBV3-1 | CASSHPNQPQHF
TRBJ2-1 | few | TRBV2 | CASRKTGPYNEQFF
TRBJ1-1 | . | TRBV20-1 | CSAKDGRNTEAFF
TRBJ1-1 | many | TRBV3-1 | CASSQDPARPAFF
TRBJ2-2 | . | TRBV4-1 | CASSQDPLAGGSIGELFF
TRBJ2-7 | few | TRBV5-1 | CASSLVTNPYEQYF
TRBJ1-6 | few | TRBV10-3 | CAITAGNGNNSPLHF
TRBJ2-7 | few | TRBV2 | CASSNRGLYEQYF
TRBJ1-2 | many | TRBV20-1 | CSAREASNYGYTF